Presented here are 21 T cell receptor beta chains from one specimen sequenced in a study of vaccination and CD4 T cells after COVID-19. No cognate antigen is known for these TCRs. The treatment was: approximately 9-day PBMC culture with coronavirus spike peptide pools or control peptides (ViraFEST assay). Sequenced with the Oncomine TCR Beta short-read assay was DNA taken from cultured CD4+ T cells. Via MiXCR, TCRdb re-called the PCR reads, giving one row per CDR3 protein. The table records 9,500 to 13,000 distinct CDR3 sequences, around 41% of them present only once. The sample consisted of CD4+ T cells from blood, cultured in vitro, taken after SARS-CoV-2 vaccination. Receptors originate from a human donor who had recovered from COVID-19.

The chain recombines TRBV5-6 with TRBJ1-5; 7 nucleotides agree with TRBD1. Germline loops: CDR1 SGHDT, CDR2 YYEEEE. V was clipped by 0 bases and J by 6 bases; unmatched bases: 9. The CDR3 has 16 amino acids. CDR3 sequence: CASSLGPQGERQPQHF. The CDR3, as DNA: TGTGCCAGCAGCTTGGGTCCCCAGGGGGAACGTCAGCCCCAGCATTTT.

This clonotype was detected only a few times. V is TRBV19 and J is TRBJ1-5; D unclear. Germline CDR1 is LNHDA and CDR2 is SQIVND (reference sequence). Trimming removed 3 bases at V and 5 bases at J, with 20 bases between. This CDR3 region has 17 residues. CDR3 amino acids: CASSMGWMTPSYQPQHF. For the CDR3, the DNA is TGTGCCAGTAGTATGGGTTGGATGACACCATCGTATCAGCCCCAGCATTTT.

This clonotype was recorded only once. V is TRBV6-2 or TRBV6-3 and J is TRBJ2-1; 9 bases match TRBD2. The CDR3 runs to 15 residues. V trimming: 6 bases; J trimming: 5 bases; junction bases outside the gene matches: 8. Per the germline V gene, CDR1 is MNHEY and CDR2 is SVGEGT. The CDR3 DNA reads TGTGCCAGCAGCCCGCGGGAGGGCGTAAACAATGAGCAGTTCTTC. It codes for CASSPREGVNNEQFF.

The chain has TRBV28 and TRBJ2-7, with 8 bases lining up with TRBD2. Germline assignment: CDR1 MDHEN and CDR2 SYDVKM. The CDR3 spans 15 residues. Trimming took 5 bases from V and 2 from J; bases not matched to a gene: 8. The CDR3 DNA is TGTGCCAGCAGTCCCCTCGGAGCGGGAGCCTACGAGCAGTACTTC. The encoded protein is CASSPLGAGAYEQYF.

The V call is TRBV4-3, the J call TRBJ2-7; 10 nucleotides agree with TRBD2. There are 13 residues in the CDR3. Trimming cost V 6 bases and J 4 bases; bases outside gene matches: 3. Looked up from germline, CDR1 is LGHNA and CDR2 is YSLEER. CDR3 sequence: CASSRTSGYEQYF. In nucleotides, the CDR3 is TGCGCCAGCAGTCGGACTAGCGGTTACGAGCAGTACTTC.

This clonotype is labeled large (0.1 to 1%). This chain joins TRBV2 and TRBJ1-1; a weak D match, TRBD1 (5 bases). Germline-derived CDR1 and CDR2 are SNHLY and FYNNEI. The V and J ends lost 4 bases and 5 bases respectively, with 14 bases between them. This CDR3 spans 14 amino acids. CDR3 DNA: TGTGCCAGCAGTGGTCAGGGACGATTAACTGAAGCTTTCTTT. It codes for CASSGQGRLTEAFF.

This CDR3 is CSHPGRGMNTEAFF. The CDR3 bases are TGCAGCCACCCAGGGCGGGGAATGAACACTGAAGCTTTCTTT. The chain has TRBV20-1 and TRBJ1-1, with a weak D call TRBD1 (5 bases). The germline gives CDR1 DFQATT, CDR2 SNEGSKA (reference sequence). The CDR3 loop spans 14 amino acids.

V and J are TRBV6-1 and TRBJ1-1; 7 bases fit TRBD1. This CDR3 is 15 amino acids long. Germline assignment: CDR1 MNHNS and CDR2 SASEGT. Trimming removed 6 bases from V and 3 bases from J; junction bases left unmatched: 10. The CDR3 DNA follows: TGTGCCAGCAGCCACGGGGCGACAGGGTACACTGAAGCTTTCTTT. Protein product: CASSHGATGYTEAFF.

This chain connects TRBV6-5 to TRBJ1-2; TRBD1 is a possible D gene (5 bases). Per germline, CDR1 MNHEY and CDR2 SVGAGI. The CDR3 is 15 amino acids. V lost 3 bases to trimming and J lost 4 bases, with 15 bases between them. In DNA form, the CDR3 reads TGTGCCAGCAGTTATCAGGGCTCTACTAGCTATGGCTACACCTTC. Its translation: CASSYQGSTSYGYTF.

V usage is TRBV29-1 and J usage is TRBJ2-5, with 12 bases aligning to TRBD1. There are 16 residues in the CDR3. With 5 bases clipped from V and 5 bases from J, the junction kept 12 bases outside the gene matches. Germline CDR1 and CDR2: SQVTM and ANQGSEA. CDR3 nucleotides: TGCAGCGTTTCCGGGACAGGGGGCTTTACGGGGGAGACCCAGTACTTC. Translated: CSVSGTGGFTGETQYF.

This clonotype was counted only a few times. This chain links TRBV24-1 with TRBJ1-1; D remains ambiguous. Germline V lookup: CDR1 KGHDR, CDR2 SFDVKD. The CDR3 length is 11 residues. Trimming pared 8 bases from V and 7 bases from J, leaving 10 bases between. CDR3 DNA: TGTGCCACCACCGAGGCGGGTGAAGCTTTCTTT. Encoded protein: CATTEAGEAFF.

This chain uses TRBV19 with TRBJ1-1; D may be TRBD1 (5 bases). Germline loops: CDR1 LNHDA, CDR2 SQIVND (reference sequence). This CDR3 is 16 amino acids long. Between the trimmed V and J ends, which lost 2 bases and 7 bases, there was a span of 20 bases. CDR3 in DNA: TGTGCCAGTAGTATAATCAGGGTCTCTGATGTCGTTGAAGCTTTCTTT. Its protein product is CASSIIRVSDVVEAFF.

This clonotype was picked up a small number of times. The rearrangement uses TRBV5-4 and TRBJ2-5; TRBD2 aligns across 15 bases. V lost 4 bases, J lost 5 bases, and 9 bases stayed unmatched. In germline, CDR1 is SGHNT, CDR2 YYREEE (reference sequence). This CDR3 contains 17 residues. Here the CDR3 DNA reads TGTGCCAGCAGCCTAGGGACTAGCGGGAGGCGGGGGGAGACCCAGTACTTC. It specifies CASSLGTSGRRGETQYF.

The V call is TRBV7-3, the J call TRBJ2-4; 11 bases fit TRBD2. This CDR3 is 18 amino acids long. CDR1 is SGHTA, CDR2 FQGTGA, per germline. V lost 1 base to trimming and J lost 7 bases; unmatched junction nucleotides: 12. The CDR3 here is CASSLRGIRLAGSNIQYF. The CDR3 DNA reads TGTGCCAGCAGCTTAAGGGGAATACGACTAGCGGGAAGCAACATTCAGTACTTC.

The rearrangement joins TRBV7-2 to TRBJ2-1; 13 bases match TRBD2. J lost 7 bases, V lost 3 bases, and 3 bases had no gene match. Germline-derived CDR1 and CDR2 are SGHTA and FQGNSA. The CDR3 is 15 amino acids. The CDR3 sequence: CASSFTSGRENEQFF. As DNA, the CDR3 is TGTGCCAGCAGCTTCACTAGCGGGAGGGAAAATGAGCAGTTCTTC.

The rearrangement uses TRBV4-2 and TRBJ1-5; D gene ambiguous. Germline-derived CDR1 and CDR2 are LGHNA and YNFKEQ. The CDR3 length is 17 residues. Trimming took 1 base from V and 1 from J, leaving 14 bases between them. The CDR3 region has the DNA TGTGCCAGCAGCCAAGGGCCGTTGAGGCTGAGCAATCAGCCCCAGCATTTT. Residues: CASSQGPLRLSNQPQHF.

This sequence joins TRBV7-9 and TRBJ1-5, with D possibly TRBD1 on 6 matching bases. The CDR3 spans 18 residues. CDR1 and CDR2 from the germline V gene are SEHNR and FQNEAQ (reference sequence). Trimming stripped 5 bases from V and 0 bases from J, with 20 bases between. CDR3 amino acids: CASSLGLRGSYSNQPQHF. In DNA form, the CDR3 reads TGTGCCAGCAGCCTTGGTCTCAGGGGCAGTTATAGCAATCAGCCCCAGCATTTT.

This chain connects TRBV6-5 to TRBJ2-5, with D possibly matching TRBD2 (6 bases). From germline, CDR1 is MNHEY and CDR2 SVGAGI. This CDR3 is built from 13 residues. V lost 0 bases, J lost 13 bases, and 15 bases lay in between. CDR3 bases: TGTGCCAGCAGTTACTCTAGGGCTGCGGGACGGTACTTC. Translation gives CASSYSRAAGRYF.

The chain couples TRBV7-8 to TRBJ1-2; perhaps TRBD1 as D (6 bases). CDR1 and CDR2 (germline): SGHVS, FQNEAQ. The CDR3 spans 14 residues. Trimming shortened V by 6 bases and J by 8 bases, and 19 bases separated the two germline ends. The CDR3 protein is CASSLGQFMEGYTF. The DNA of the CDR3 is TGTGCCAGCAGTCTAGGACAGTTTATGGAGGGCTACACCTTC.

The rearrangement joins TRBV10-3 to TRBJ2-7; 12 positions agree with TRBD2. The CDR3 is made up of 15 amino acids. V lost 11 bases, J lost 1 base, and 9 bases stayed unmatched. Germline CDR1 and CDR2: ENHRY and SYGVKD. The CDR3 region has the DNA TGTGCCTCTAGGACTAGCGGGACTTCTTCCTACGAGCAGTACGTC. Translating gives CASRTSGTSSYEQYV.

V usage is TRBV6-5 and J usage is TRBJ2-1, with D possibly being TRBD1 (6 bases). The CDR3 spans 15 residues. The V end lost 2 bases, the J end lost 8 bases, and 16 bases lay between the germline ends. In germline, CDR1 is MNHEY, CDR2 SVGAGI. CDR3 sequence: CASSYPTRDKDEQFF. The CDR3 DNA reads TGTGCCAGCAGTTACCCAACCCGGGACAAAGATGAGCAGTTCTTC.